The source of this TCR beta chain is a study of blood T cells in healthy people across ages. Study-wide background: When template switching was applied, about one barcoded beta molecule was captured per two T cells. Findings and caveats of the study: PBMC samples, being unsorted, prevented any conclusive comparison of naive and antigen-experienced cells.

In regard to this clonotype: The antigen is unknown.

With a J-beta primer mix and a sample-barcoded 5' primer, a second PCR ran about 7 to 11 cycles. All samples gave at least 2.5 million CDR3-containing paired-end reads. TCRdb re-derived calls from the 5' RACE reads in MiXCR, one entry per CDR3 protein. The sample includes fewer than 1,000,000 distinct CDR3 sequences, 35% to 60% of them seen just once. The total RNA that was extracted per sample amounted to at least 5 micrograms. The ends lost 5 bases at V and 0 bases at J; junction bases unmatched: 3. CDR1 and CDR2 (germline): SGHNT, YENEEA. The CDR3 covers 15 residues. The receptor's source is a man older than 75 in good health. The sample taken for sequencing was blood. This chain connects TRBV11-3 to TRBJ2-4; 8 positions agree with TRBD1. CDR3 in DNA: TGTGCCAGCAGCACCGACAGGGGAGCCAAAAACATTCAGTACTTC. It is translated as CASSTDRGAKNIQYF.